This TCR beta chain is drawn from a study of shared clonotypes between healthy human individuals. The J segment lost 3 bases and the V segment lost 0 bases, leaving 5 bases of the junction unmatched. The CDR3 is 16 amino acids. Per the germline V gene, CDR1 is SGHTA and CDR2 is FQGNSA. Naive CD8 populations comprised CD45RO-negative cells positively selected for CCR7, excluding terminally differentiated effector memory CD45RA+ cells. Sequenced by immunoSEQ multiplex PCR; TCRdb stores in-frame clones only, minus some. The table records millions of clones, about 93% of them present only once. The sequenced sample consisted of naive CD8+ T cells from PBMCs. The receptor's source is a man younger than 35 in good health. Some clones in this sample may be carry-over from other donors' samples. V is TRBV7-2 and J is TRBJ2-5; 9 nucleotides line up with TRBD1. CDR3 coding DNA: TGTGCCAGCAGCTTAGCGGGACAGGGATTTAAAGAGACCCAGTACTTC. Its protein product is CASSLAGQGFKETQYF.